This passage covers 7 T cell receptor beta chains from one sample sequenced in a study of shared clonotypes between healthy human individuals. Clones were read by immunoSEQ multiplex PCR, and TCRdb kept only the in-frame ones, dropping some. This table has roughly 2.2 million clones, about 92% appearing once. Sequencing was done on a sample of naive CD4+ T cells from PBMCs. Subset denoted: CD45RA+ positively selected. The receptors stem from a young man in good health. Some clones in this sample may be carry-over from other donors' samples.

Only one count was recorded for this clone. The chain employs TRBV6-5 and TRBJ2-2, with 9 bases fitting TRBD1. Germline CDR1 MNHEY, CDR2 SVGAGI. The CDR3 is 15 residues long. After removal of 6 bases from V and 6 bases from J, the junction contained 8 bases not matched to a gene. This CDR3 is CASSWYRGLAGELFF. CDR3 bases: TGTGCCAGCAGCTGGTACAGGGGGCTGGCCGGGGAGCTGTTTTTT.

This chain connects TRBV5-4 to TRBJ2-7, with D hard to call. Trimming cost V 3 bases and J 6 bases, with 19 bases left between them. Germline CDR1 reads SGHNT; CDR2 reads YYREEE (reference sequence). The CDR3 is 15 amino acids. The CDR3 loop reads CASSSRTSYYGEQYF. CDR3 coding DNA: TGTGCCAGCAGCTCCCGGACGAGCTACTATGGCGAGCAGTACTTC.

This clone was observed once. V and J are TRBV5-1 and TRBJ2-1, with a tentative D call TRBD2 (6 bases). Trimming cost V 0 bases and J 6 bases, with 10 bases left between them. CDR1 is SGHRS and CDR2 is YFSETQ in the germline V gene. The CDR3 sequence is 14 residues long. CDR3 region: CASSLGLEGNEQFF. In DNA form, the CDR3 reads TGCGCCAGCAGCTTGGGACTAGAGGGCAATGAGCAGTTCTTC.

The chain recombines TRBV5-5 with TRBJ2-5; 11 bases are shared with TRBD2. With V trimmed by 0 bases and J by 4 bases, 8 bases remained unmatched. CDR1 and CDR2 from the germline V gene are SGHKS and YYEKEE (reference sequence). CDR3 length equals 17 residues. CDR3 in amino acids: CASSLAPLAGALETQYF. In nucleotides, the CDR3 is TGTGCCAGCAGCTTGGCCCCACTAGCGGGAGCGTTAGAGACCCAGTACTTC.

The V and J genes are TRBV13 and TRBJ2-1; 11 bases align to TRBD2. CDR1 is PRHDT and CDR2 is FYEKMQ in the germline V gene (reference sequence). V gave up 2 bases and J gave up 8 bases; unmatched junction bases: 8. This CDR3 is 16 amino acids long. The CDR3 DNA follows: TGTGCCAGCAGCTTAAGAAGACTAGCGGGATTTGATGAGCAGTTCTTC. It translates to CASSLRRLAGFDEQFF.

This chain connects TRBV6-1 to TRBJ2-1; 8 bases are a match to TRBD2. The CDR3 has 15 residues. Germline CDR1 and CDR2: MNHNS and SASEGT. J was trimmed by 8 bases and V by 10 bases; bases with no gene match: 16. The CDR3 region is CAKRPNQREQDEQFF. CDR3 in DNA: TGTGCCAAACGGCCCAATCAGCGGGAGCAAGATGAGCAGTTCTTC.

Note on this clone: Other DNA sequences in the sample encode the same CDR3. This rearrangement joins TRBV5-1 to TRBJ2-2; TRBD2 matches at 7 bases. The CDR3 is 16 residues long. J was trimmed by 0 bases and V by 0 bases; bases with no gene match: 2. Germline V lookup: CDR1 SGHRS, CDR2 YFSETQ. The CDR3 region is CASSLARGANTGELFF. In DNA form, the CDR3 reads TGCGCCAGCAGCTTGGCCCGGGGGGCGAACACCGGGGAGCTGTTTTTT.